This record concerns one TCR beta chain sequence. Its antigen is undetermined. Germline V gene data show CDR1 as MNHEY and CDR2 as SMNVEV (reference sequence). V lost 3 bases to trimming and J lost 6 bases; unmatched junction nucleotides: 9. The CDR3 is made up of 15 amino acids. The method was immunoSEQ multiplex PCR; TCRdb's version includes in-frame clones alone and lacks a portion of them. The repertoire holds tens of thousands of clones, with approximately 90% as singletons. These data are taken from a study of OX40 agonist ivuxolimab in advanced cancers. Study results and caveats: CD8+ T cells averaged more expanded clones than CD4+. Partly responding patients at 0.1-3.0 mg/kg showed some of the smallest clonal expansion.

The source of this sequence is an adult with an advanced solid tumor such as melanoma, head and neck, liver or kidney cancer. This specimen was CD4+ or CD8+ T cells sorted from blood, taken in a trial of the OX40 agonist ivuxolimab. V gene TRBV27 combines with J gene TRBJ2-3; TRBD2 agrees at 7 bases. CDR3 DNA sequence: TGTGCCAGCAGTTTTCAGGCTAGCGGCCCTGATACGCAGTATTTT. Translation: CASSFQASGPDTQYF.